Each of the 10 T cell receptor beta chains below was sequenced from the same sample in a study of T cell responses to AZD1222 COVID-19 vaccine. Data came from immunoSEQ multiplex PCR; TCRdb stores just in-frame clones and leaves some out. This table holds tens of thousands of clones, roughly nine tenths found once. The sample was peripheral blood, taken on day 0 of AZD1222 vaccination. The receptors were gathered from an adult in good health.

This chain uses TRBV21-1 with TRBJ1-3. TRBV21-1 is a listed pseudogene. This CDR3 spans 17 amino acids. CDR3 in amino acids: CASSGGFGRLLGNTIYF. The CDR3 nucleotides are TGTGCCAGCAGCGGGGGGTTTGGCCGACTTCTTGGAAACACCATATATTTT.

The chain combines TRBV29-1 with TRBJ1-1, with TRBD1 identical over 8 bases. The CDR3 length is 15 residues. Germline CDR1 is SQVTM and CDR2 is ANQGSEA. The V gene end was trimmed by 7 bases and the J gene end by 4 bases; junction bases not matched to a gene: 14. The CDR3 is CSAADRDGVGTEAFF. The CDR3 DNA sequence: TGCAGCGCGGCGGACAGGGACGGCGTGGGCACTGAAGCTTTCTTT.

The chain couples TRBV24-1 to TRBJ2-2; possibly TRBD1 for D (8 bases). The CDR3 extends over 17 amino acids. Trimming removed 3 bases at V and 0 bases at J, with 13 bases between. The germline CDR1 and CDR2 sequences are KGHDR and SFDVKD. CDR3 in amino acids: CATSDIQGGTNTGELFF. The CDR3, as DNA: TGTGCCACCAGTGATATACAGGGGGGGACGAACACCGGGGAGCTGTTTTTT.

CDR3 region: CASSVSGGPYEQYF. In DNA, the CDR3 is TGTGCCAGCAGCGTATCAGGGGGTCCTTACGAGCAGTACTTC. The chain recombines TRBV9 with TRBJ2-7, with 7 bases aligning to TRBD1. With V trimmed by 1 base and J by 4 bases, 5 bases remained unmatched. Per germline, CDR1 SGDLS and CDR2 YYNGEE. The CDR3 extends over 14 amino acids.

As for this clone: This sample also contains other DNA sequences that code for the same CDR3. V usage is TRBV2 and J usage is TRBJ1-1, with a weak D call TRBD1 (6 bases). Germline assignment: CDR1 SNHLY and CDR2 FYNNEI. This CDR3 contains 14 residues. The ends were cut back, 2 bases at V and 3 bases at J, with 10 bases in the middle. CDR3 sequence reads: CASSEQGRDTEAFF. The CDR3 nucleotides read TGTGCCAGCAGTGAACAGGGGCGCGACACTGAAGCTTTCTTT.

The chain is built from TRBV7-9 and TRBJ2-7; no clear D. V lost 4 bases to trimming and J lost 2 bases, with 15 bases between them. The CDR3 is made up of 15 amino acids. Germline CDR1 reads SEHNR; CDR2 reads FQNEAQ (reference sequence). DNA for the CDR3: TGTGCCAGCAGCTACGGAGACATCGGCGCCTACGAGCAGTACTTC. Its protein product is CASSYGDIGAYEQYF.

V and J are TRBV6-1 and TRBJ2-7, with 10 bases fitting TRBD1. Losses at the gene ends were 3 bases for V and 1 base for J; bases not matched to a gene: 3. This CDR3 region has 15 residues. Germline CDR1 and CDR2: MNHNS and SASEGT. The CDR3 sequence: CASSDGTGASYEQYF. CDR3 nucleotides: TGTGCCAGCAGTGACGGGACAGGGGCATCCTACGAGCAGTACTTC.

The chain employs TRBV27 and TRBJ2-7; possibly TRBD2 for D (7 bases). This CDR3 is 16 amino acids long. V dropped 2 bases and J dropped 0 bases, with 14 bases sitting between them. CDR1 is MNHEY and CDR2 is SMNVEV in the germline V gene (reference sequence). The CDR3 is CASSLGGASGSYEQYF. CDR3 coding DNA: TGTGCCAGCAGTTTAGGGGGGGCGTCAGGCTCCTACGAGCAGTACTTC.

The rearrangement joins TRBV7-9 to TRBJ2-3, with a weak D call TRBD2 (6 bases). Germline V lookup: CDR1 SEHNR, CDR2 FQNEAQ (reference sequence). The CDR3 is 17 amino acids. Deletions cut 5 bases from V and 6 bases from J, with 24 bases between. This chain's CDR3 is CASSPSGGVNKWDTQYF. DNA of the CDR3: TGTGCCAGCAGCCCCTCGGGCGGGGTAAATAAGTGGGATACGCAGTATTTT.

The chain carries TRBV2 and TRBJ2-7; TRBD2 aligns across 15 bases. CDR1 is SNHLY, CDR2 FYNNEI, per germline. The CDR3 covers 18 residues. Trimming removed 7 bases from V and 0 bases from J; junction bases left unmatched: 10. This chain's CDR3 is CASIRGTSGGPLSYEQYF. CDR3 in DNA: TGTGCCAGCATTAGGGGGACTAGCGGGGGGCCCCTCTCCTACGAGCAGTACTTC.